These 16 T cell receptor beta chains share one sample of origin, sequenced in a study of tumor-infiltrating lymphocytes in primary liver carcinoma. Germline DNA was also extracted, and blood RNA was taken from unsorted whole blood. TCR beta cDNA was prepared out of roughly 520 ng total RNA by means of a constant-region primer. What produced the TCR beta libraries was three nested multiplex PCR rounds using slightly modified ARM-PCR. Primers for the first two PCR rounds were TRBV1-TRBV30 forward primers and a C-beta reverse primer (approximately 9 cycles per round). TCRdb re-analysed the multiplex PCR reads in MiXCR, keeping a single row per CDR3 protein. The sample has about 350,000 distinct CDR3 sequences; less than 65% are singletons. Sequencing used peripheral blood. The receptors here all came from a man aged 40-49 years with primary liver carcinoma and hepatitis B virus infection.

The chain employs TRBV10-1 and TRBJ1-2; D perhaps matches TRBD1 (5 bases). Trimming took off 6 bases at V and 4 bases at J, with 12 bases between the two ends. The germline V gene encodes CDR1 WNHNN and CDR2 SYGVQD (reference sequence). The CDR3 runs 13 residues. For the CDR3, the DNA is TGCGCCAGCAGCCATGCGGGGACCTATGGCTACACCTTC. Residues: CASSHAGTYGYTF.

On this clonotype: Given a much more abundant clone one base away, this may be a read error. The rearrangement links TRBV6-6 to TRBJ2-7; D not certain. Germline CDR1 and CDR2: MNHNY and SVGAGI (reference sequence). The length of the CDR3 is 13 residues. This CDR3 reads CAISAGRVYEQYF. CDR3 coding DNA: TGTGCCATCAGTGCAGGAAGGGTCTACGAGCAGTACTTC.

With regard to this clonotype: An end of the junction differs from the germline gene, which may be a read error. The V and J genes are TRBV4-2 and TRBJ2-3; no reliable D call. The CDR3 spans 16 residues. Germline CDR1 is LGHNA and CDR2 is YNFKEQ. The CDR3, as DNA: TGTGCCGGCAGCCAAGATCTTAGCCTGCTCACAGATACGCAGTATTTT. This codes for CAGSQDLSLLTDTQYF.

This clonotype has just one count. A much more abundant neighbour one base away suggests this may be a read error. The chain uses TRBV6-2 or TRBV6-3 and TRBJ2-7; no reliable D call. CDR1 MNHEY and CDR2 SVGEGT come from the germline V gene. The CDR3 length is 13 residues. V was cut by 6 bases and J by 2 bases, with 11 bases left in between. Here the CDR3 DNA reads TGTGCCAGCAGCCGACATGGCCCCTACGAGCAGTACTTC. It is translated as CASSRHGPYEQYF.

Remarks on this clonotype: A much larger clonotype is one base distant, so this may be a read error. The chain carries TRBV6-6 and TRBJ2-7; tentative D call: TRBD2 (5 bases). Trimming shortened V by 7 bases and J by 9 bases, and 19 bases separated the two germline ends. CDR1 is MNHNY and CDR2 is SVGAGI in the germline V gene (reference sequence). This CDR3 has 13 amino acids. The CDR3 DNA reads TGTGCCAGCAACAGCGCTACGGCGGGTGGGCAGTACTTC. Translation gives CASNSATAGGQYF.

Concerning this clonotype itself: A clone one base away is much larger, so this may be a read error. CDR3 DNA sequence: TGTGCCAGCAGTTCGGGGACTAGCGGGAGGATGTTCAATGAGCAGTTATTC. Translating gives CASSSGTSGRMFNEQLF. The genes are TRBV6-2 or TRBV6-3 and TRBJ2-1; 15 positions agree with TRBD2. This CDR3 is built from 17 residues. Germline CDR1 and CDR2: MNHEY and SVGEGT.

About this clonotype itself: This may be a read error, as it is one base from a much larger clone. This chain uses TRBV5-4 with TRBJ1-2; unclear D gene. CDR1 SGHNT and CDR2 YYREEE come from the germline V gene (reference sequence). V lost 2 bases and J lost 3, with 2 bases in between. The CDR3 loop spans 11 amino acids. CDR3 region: CASSFDYGYTF. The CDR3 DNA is TGTGCCAGCAGCTTTGACTATGGCTACACCTTC.

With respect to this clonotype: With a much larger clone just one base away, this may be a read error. In nucleotides, the CDR3 is TGTGCCAGCAGTGGAGGGGCAGGGGCAGATGGCTACACCTTC. This codes for CASSGGAGADGYTF. This chain uses TRBV6-1 with TRBJ1-2; tentatively, D is TRBD1 (6 bases). The V and J ends lost 4 bases and 6 bases respectively, with 15 bases between them. The CDR3 extends over 14 amino acids. Germline CDR1 reads MNHNS; CDR2 reads SASEGT.

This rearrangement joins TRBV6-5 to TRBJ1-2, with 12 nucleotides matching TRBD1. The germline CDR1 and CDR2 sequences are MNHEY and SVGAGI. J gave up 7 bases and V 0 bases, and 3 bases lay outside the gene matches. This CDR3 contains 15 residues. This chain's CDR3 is CASSYSPGQGAGYTF. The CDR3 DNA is TGTGCCAGCAGTTACTCGCCGGGACAGGGGGCTGGCTACACCTTC.

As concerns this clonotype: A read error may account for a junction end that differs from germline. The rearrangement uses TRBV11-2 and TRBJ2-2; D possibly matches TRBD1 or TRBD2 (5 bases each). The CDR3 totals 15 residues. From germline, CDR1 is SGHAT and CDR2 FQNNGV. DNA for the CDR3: TGTGCCAGCAGCCCCGGGACGAGCAGCAACGGGGAGTTGTTTTTT. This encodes CASSPGTSSNGELFF.

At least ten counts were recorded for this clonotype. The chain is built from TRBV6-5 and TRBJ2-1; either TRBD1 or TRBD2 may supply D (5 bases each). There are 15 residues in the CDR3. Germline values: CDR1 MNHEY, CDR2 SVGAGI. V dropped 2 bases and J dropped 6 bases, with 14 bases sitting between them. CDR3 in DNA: TGTGCCAGCAGTTACCGTCGGGACGCTTCCAATGAGCAGTTCTTC. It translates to CASSYRRDASNEQFF.

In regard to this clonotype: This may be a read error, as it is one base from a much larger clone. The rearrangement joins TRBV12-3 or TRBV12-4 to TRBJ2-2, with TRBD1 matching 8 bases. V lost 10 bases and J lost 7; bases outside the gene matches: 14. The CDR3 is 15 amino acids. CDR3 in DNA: TGTGCCATCAGCCCCGGACAGGGAAGGAGCGGGGAGCTGTTTTTT. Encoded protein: CAISPGQGRSGELFF.

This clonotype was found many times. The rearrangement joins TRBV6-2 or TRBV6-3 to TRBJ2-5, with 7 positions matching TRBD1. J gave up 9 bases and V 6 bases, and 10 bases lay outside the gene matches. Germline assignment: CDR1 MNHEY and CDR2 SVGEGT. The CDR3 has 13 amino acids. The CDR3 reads CASSIDREYSQYF. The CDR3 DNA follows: TGTGCCAGCAGCATTGACAGGGAGTATTCCCAGTACTTC.

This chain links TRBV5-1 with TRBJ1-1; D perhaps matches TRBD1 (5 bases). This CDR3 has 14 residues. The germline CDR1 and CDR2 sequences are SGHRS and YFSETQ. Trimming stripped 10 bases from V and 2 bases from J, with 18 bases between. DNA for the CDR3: TGCGCCCCCAGCTGGTCCGGGGGAAACACTGAAGCTTTCTTT. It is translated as CAPSWSGGNTEAFF.

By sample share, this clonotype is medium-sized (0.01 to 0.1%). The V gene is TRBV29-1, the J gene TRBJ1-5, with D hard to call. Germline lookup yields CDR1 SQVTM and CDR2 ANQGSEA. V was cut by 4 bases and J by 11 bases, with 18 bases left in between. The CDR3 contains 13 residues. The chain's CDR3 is CSVVFAGASAQHF. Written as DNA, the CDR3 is TGCAGCGTTGTGTTTGCGGGAGCATCAGCCCAGCATTTT.

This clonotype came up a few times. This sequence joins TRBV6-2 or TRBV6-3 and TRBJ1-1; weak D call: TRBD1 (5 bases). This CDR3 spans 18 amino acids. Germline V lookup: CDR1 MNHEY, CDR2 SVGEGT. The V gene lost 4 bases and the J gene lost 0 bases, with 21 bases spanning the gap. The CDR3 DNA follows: TGTGCCAGCAGTTTTAAGGTCCTCAGGGCTTCGGTGAACACTGAAGCTTTCTTT. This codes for CASSFKVLRASVNTEAFF.